The clone carrying this TCR beta chain turned up a few times. Treatment given: some 20 received Ad26.COV2.S at low or high dose, single or two shots; about 5 received placebo; per-sample allocation not given. Sampling was done on day 63 after the first vaccine or placebo injection. An Ad26 vector expressing Wuhan-strain SARS-CoV-2 spike constituted the vaccine. The sample belongs to a study of Ad26.COV2.S vaccination and SARS-CoV-2 variants. Study-level background: Ad26.COV2.S shots went into the muscle once or twice, 56 days apart.

From germline, CDR1 is MNHNY and CDR2 SVGAGI (reference sequence). CDR3 length: 15 amino acids. V lost 2 bases, J lost 0 bases, and 8 bases lay in between. Data came from immunoSEQ multiplex PCR; TCRdb stores just in-frame clones and leaves some out. Here the sample spans roughly 390,000 clones, approximately 91% being singletons. This clonotype was sampled from a person aged 18-60 years who received the Ad26.COV2.S COVID-19 vaccine or a placebo. Material: peripheral blood, obtained in a trial of Ad26.COV2.S vaccine versus placebo. The V call is TRBV6-6, the J call TRBJ2-4; D not certain. The CDR3 spells CASSYTRLAKNIQYF. CDR3 in DNA: TGTGCCAGCAGTTACACGCGCCTAGCCAAAAACATTCAGTACTTC.